Presented here are 27 T cell receptor beta chains from one specimen sequenced in a study of cytomegalovirus exposure and HLA in healthy donors. The assay was immunoSEQ multiplex PCR, and TCRdb's table has in-frame clones only and misses some. The sample lists 150,000 to 250,000 clones; about 81% were seen once. The specimen sequenced was PBMCs. These receptors came from a woman aged 25 to 39 in good health and CMV-seronegative.

The chain links TRBV9 to TRBJ2-5; a weak D match, TRBD1 (5 bases). This CDR3 has 12 residues. Germline CDR1 is SGDLS and CDR2 is YYNGEE. V lost 0 bases and J 6 bases, leaving 6 bases between the germline ends. The CDR3 nucleotides read TGTGCCAGCAGCGTAGGGGGCCAGACCCAGTACTTC. Amino acid sequence: CASSVGGQTQYF.

This clone showed up just a few times. The rearrangement uses TRBV4-1 and TRBJ1-3; D gene unclear. The CDR3 has 14 residues. CDR1 and CDR2 (germline): MGHRA, YSYEKL. Trimming removed 0 bases from V and 7 bases from J, with 10 bases in between. This chain's CDR3 is CASSQDAGWNTIYF. CDR3 DNA sequence: TGCGCCAGCAGCCAAGATGCGGGCTGGAACACCATATATTTT.

This rearrangement joins TRBV29-1 to TRBJ2-1; D call uncertain. Germline V gene lookup returns CDR1 SQVTM and CDR2 ANQGSEA. CDR3 size: 11 residues. Trimming left V 6 bases short and J 7 bases short, with 10 bases between. CDR3 region: CSVNPGNEQFF. The DNA for the CDR3 is TGCAGCGTGAACCCGGGTAATGAGCAGTTCTTC.

The rearrangement uses TRBV6-1 and TRBJ1-2, with 7 positions matching TRBD1. The germline gives CDR1 MNHNS, CDR2 SASEGT. CDR3 length: 12 amino acids. The V segment lost 7 bases and the J segment 8 bases; nucleotides outside the gene matches: 7. The CDR3 sequence: CASNRGQGGYTF. The CDR3, as DNA: TGTGCCAGCAATAGGGGGCAGGGAGGCTACACCTTC.

The chain is built from TRBV11-3 and TRBJ1-1; D unclear. The CDR3 length is 13 residues. Per germline, CDR1 SGHNT and CDR2 YENEEA. V lost 2 bases to trimming and J lost 4 bases, with 8 bases between them. CDR3 sequence: CASSLYLRTEAFF. The CDR3 DNA sequence: TGTGCCAGCAGCTTATACCTGCGCACTGAAGCTTTCTTT. Looking up the rest from reference TRBV11-3 and TRBJ1-1 gives the full variable domain: EAGVVQSPRYKIIEKKQPVAFWCNPISGHNTLYWYLQNLGQGPELLIRYENEEAVDDSQLPKDRFSAERLKGVDSTLKIQPAELGDSAVYLCASSLYLRTEAFFGQGTRLTVV.

The V gene is TRBV18, the J gene TRBJ1-1, with D possibly being TRBD1 (6 bases). Trimming took 6 bases from V and 1 from J, leaving 15 bases between them. Germline assignment: CDR1 KGHSH and CDR2 LQKENI. This CDR3 contains 15 residues. CDR3 protein: CASSPRGGWNTEAFF. The DNA for the CDR3 is TGTGCCAGCTCTCCCCGCGGGGGCTGGAACACTGAAGCTTTCTTT.

This clone was observed once. The rearrangement uses TRBV9 and TRBJ2-5; D is uncertain. The CDR3 has 15 residues. V gave up 2 bases and J gave up 5 bases, with 16 bases separating them. Germline CDR1 reads SGDLS; CDR2 reads YYNGEE. The chain's CDR3 is CASSVMGERVETQYF. The DNA for the CDR3 is TGTGCCAGCAGCGTGATGGGTGAGCGCGTGGAGACCCAGTACTTC.

This clone was seen only once. The genes are TRBV30 and TRBJ2-2; 9 bases agree with TRBD1. The CDR3 spans 14 residues. Germline CDR1 is GTSNPN and CDR2 is SVGIG (reference sequence). V gave up 4 bases and J gave up 2 bases; unmatched junction bases: 2. The DNA of the CDR3 is TGTGCCTGGATGGACAGGGGAAACACCGGGGAGCTGTTTTTT. Its protein product is CAWMDRGNTGELFF.

The V and J genes are TRBV7-2 and TRBJ1-5, with 7 nucleotides matching TRBD1. The CDR3 is made up of 14 amino acids. CDR1 is SGHTA, CDR2 FQGNSA, per germline. J was trimmed by 4 bases and V by 5 bases; bases with no gene match: 5. In DNA, the CDR3 is TGTGCCAGCAGCCATCCAGGGGGAAATCAGCCCCAGCATTTT. This encodes CASSHPGGNQPQHF.

This clone was counted once. The chain has TRBV19 and TRBJ2-7, with D possibly TRBD2 on 6 matching bases. Trimming removed 8 bases from V and 9 bases from J, with 17 bases in between. Looked up from germline, CDR1 is LNHDA and CDR2 is SQIVND (reference sequence). The CDR3 runs to 12 residues. The CDR3 region has the DNA TGTGCCAGTTTTGGCGGAGCCGGGGGGCAGTACTTC. It yields the protein CASFGGAGGQYF. The full variable domain, with the rest looked up from reference TRBV19 and TRBJ2-7, is DGGITQSPKYLFRKEGQNVTLSCEQNLNHDAMYWYRQDPGQGLRLIYYSQIVNDFQKGDIAEGYSVSREKKESFPLTVTSAQKNPTAFYLCASFGGAGGQYFGPGTRLTVT.

This clone was seen just once. The V gene is TRBV11-2, the J gene TRBJ2-5; 9 nucleotides match TRBD2. Germline assignment: CDR1 SGHAT and CDR2 FQNNGV. V dropped 3 bases and J dropped 5; count of bases not matched to a gene: 10. CDR3 length equals 16 residues. The CDR3 nucleotides read TGTGCCAGCAGCTTGAATAGTGGCGGGAGGGGGGAGACCCAGTACTTC. Its translation: CASSLNSGGRGETQYF.

This clone occurred once. This chain joins TRBV5-4 and TRBJ1-4, with D possibly being TRBD1 (5 bases). The CDR3 consists of 13 residues. V dropped 4 bases and J dropped 4 bases, with 8 bases sitting between them. CDR1 and CDR2 from the germline V gene are SGHNT and YYREEE (reference sequence). CDR3 sequence: CASSIDSNEKLFF. As DNA, the CDR3 is TGTGCCAGCAGCATTGACAGTAATGAAAAACTGTTTTTT. Full variable domain (remainder filled in from reference TRBV5-4 and TRBJ1-4): ETGVTQSPTHLIKTRGQQVTLRCSSQSGHNTVSWYQQALGQGPQFIFQYYREEENGRGNFPPRFSGLQFPNYSSELNVNALELDDSALYLCASSIDSNEKLFFGSGTQLSVL.

This rearrangement joins TRBV2 to TRBJ2-3; 7 nucleotides agree with TRBD2. The CDR3 totals 17 residues. V shed 0 bases, J shed 0 bases, and the junction held 6 bases outside the gene matches. Germline loops: CDR1 SNHLY, CDR2 FYNNEI. In DNA, the CDR3 is TGTGCCAGCAGTGAAGCGGGTTACGGGGGGAGCACAGATACGCAGTATTTT. This encodes CASSEAGYGGSTDTQYF. Using reference TRBV2 and TRBJ2-3 for the parts outside the CDR3, the full variable domain is EPEVTQTPSHQVTQMGQEVILRCVPISNHLYFYWYRQILGQKVEFLVSFYNNEISEKSEIFDDQFSVERPDGSNFTLKIRSTKLEDSAMYFCASSEAGYGGSTDTQYFGPGTRLTVL.

There are many counts of this clone. The chain joins TRBV2 to TRBJ2-7; D remains ambiguous. CDR3 length: 14 amino acids. V lost 6 bases and J lost 3, with 15 bases in between. In germline, CDR1 is SNHLY, CDR2 FYNNEI. The CDR3 loop reads CASRVAGLYYEQYF. In DNA, the CDR3 is TGTGCCAGCAGGGTGGCCGGGTTGTACTACGAGCAGTACTTC.

This clone has just a few counts. The J gene is TRBJ1-2, the V gene TRBV7-6; D ambiguous. Between the trimmed V and J ends, which lost 5 bases and 4 bases, there was a span of 14 bases. This CDR3 has 14 residues. Germline assignment: CDR1 SGHVS and CDR2 FNYEAQ. CDR3 sequence reads: CASSPDSGPYGYTF. In DNA, the CDR3 is TGTGCCAGCAGCCCTGATTCAGGCCCCTATGGCTACACCTTC.

The gene calls are TRBV29-1 and TRBJ2-3, with D maybe TRBD1 (7 bases). The CDR3 loop spans 12 amino acids. CDR1 is SQVTM and CDR2 is ANQGSEA in the germline V gene. Trimming removed 8 bases from V and 4 bases from J, with 13 bases in between. CDR3 region: CSLEGASDTQYF. CDR3 coding DNA: TGCAGCCTGGAGGGGGCTTCAGATACGCAGTATTTT.

The chain couples TRBV5-1 to TRBJ1-2; D might be TRBD1 (6 bases). CDR1 is SGHRS and CDR2 is YFSETQ in the germline V gene. The CDR3 is made up of 15 amino acids. V dropped 7 bases and J dropped 1 base, with 17 bases sitting between them. DNA for the CDR3: TGCGCCAGCCGGGACACAGTCCTTTTTAACTATGGCTACACCTTC. It translates to CASRDTVLFNYGYTF.

The J gene is TRBJ1-4, the V gene TRBV5-1; 8 bases agree with TRBD1. J was trimmed by 8 bases and V by 4 bases; bases with no gene match: 7. The CDR3 totals 14 residues. Germline V gene lookup returns CDR1 SGHRS and CDR2 YFSETQ. The CDR3 DNA reads TGCGCCAGCAGCCCCCAGGGGGCGAAGGAAAAACTGTTTTTT. It is translated as CASSPQGAKEKLFF. Based on the CDR3 plus reference TRBV5-1 and TRBJ1-4, the full variable domain is KAGVTQTPRYLIKTRGQQVTLSCSPISGHRSVSWYQQTPGQGLQFLFEYFSETQRNKGNFPGRFSGRQFSNSRSEMNVSTLELGDSALYLCASSPQGAKEKLFFGSGTQLSVL.

The DNA for the CDR3 is TGTGCCAGCAGTGACAGGGTCACCGGGGAGCTGTTTTTT. Its translation is CASSDRVTGELFF. J is TRBJ2-2 and V is TRBV27; the match to TRBD1 covers 7 bases. CDR1 MNHEY and CDR2 SMNVEV come from the germline V gene (reference sequence). The CDR3 length is 13 residues. V dropped 5 bases and J dropped 4; count of bases not matched to a gene: 1.

This clone was seen only once. The rearrangement uses TRBV6-1 and TRBJ2-5; possibly TRBD2 for D (6 bases). The CDR3 is 14 amino acids. V dropped 5 bases and J dropped 2 bases, with 12 bases sitting between them. Germline V gene data show CDR1 as MNHNS and CDR2 as SASEGT. CDR3 sequence (DNA): TGTGCCAGCAGTATTGGGACTCTTCAAGAGACCCAGTACTTC. It yields the protein CASSIGTLQETQYF.

The chain has TRBV10-3 and TRBJ1-6; D may be TRBD1 (5 bases). Germline values: CDR1 ENHRY, CDR2 SYGVKD. Trimming removed 3 bases from V and 2 bases from J, with 8 bases in between. This CDR3 has 15 amino acids. As DNA, the CDR3 is TGTGCCATCAGTGACAGGGCCACCTATAATTCACCCCTCCACTTT. This codes for CAISDRATYNSPLHF.

This clone was seen more than once but under ten times. The chain uses TRBV25-1 and TRBJ1-2; D may be TRBD1 (6 bases). There are 13 residues in the CDR3. The germline gives CDR1 MGHDK, CDR2 SYGVNS. Trimming took off 6 bases at V and 4 bases at J, with 12 bases between the two ends. The CDR3 DNA follows: TGTGCCAGCAGAACAGGGTCGGGCTATGGCTACACCTTC. Amino acid sequence: CASRTGSGYGYTF.

The V and J genes are TRBV6-5 and TRBJ2-2; 7 bases fit TRBD1. V gave up 8 bases and J gave up 6 bases; unmatched junction bases: 12. Germline CDR1 reads MNHEY; CDR2 reads SVGAGI. The CDR3 covers 15 residues. The CDR3 DNA follows: TGTGCCAGCGGTGCTGAGGGGGCCGTCCCCGGGGAGCTGTTTTTT. Residues: CASGAEGAVPGELFF.

The chain has TRBV7-2 and TRBJ2-1; 7 bases are shared with TRBD2. The germline V gene encodes CDR1 SGHTA and CDR2 FQGNSA. The J segment lost 4 bases and the V segment lost 7 bases, leaving 13 bases of the junction unmatched. There are 16 residues in the CDR3. This chain's CDR3 is CASTPTGEGAYNEQFF. The CDR3 region has the DNA TGTGCCAGCACCCCAACCGGGGAGGGCGCATACAATGAGCAGTTCTTC. Together with reference TRBV7-2 and TRBJ2-1, the CDR3 gives the full variable domain: GAGVSQSPSNKVTEKGKDVELRCDPISGHTALYWYRQSLGQGLEFLIYFQGNSAPDKSGLPSDRFSAERTGGSVSTLTIQRTQQEDSAVYLCASTPTGEGAYNEQFFGPGTRLTVL.

V is TRBV5-1 and J is TRBJ2-1, with 7 bases lining up with TRBD2. The V gene's germline CDR1 is SGHRS and CDR2 YFSETQ. The CDR3 sequence is 14 residues long. V trimming: 0 bases; J trimming: 9 bases; junction bases outside the gene matches: 6. This CDR3 reads CASSLGAGQREQFF. In DNA form, the CDR3 reads TGCGCCAGCAGCTTGGGAGCGGGGCAGCGTGAGCAGTTCTTC.

The chain carries TRBV7-2 and TRBJ1-2; D unresolved. Per germline, CDR1 SGHTA and CDR2 FQGNSA. CDR3 length equals 13 residues. The V and J ends lost 5 bases and 2 bases respectively, with 9 bases between them. CDR3 amino acids: CASSPRVNYGYTF. DNA for the CDR3: TGTGCCAGCAGCCCAAGAGTCAACTATGGCTACACCTTC.

This clone has ten or more counts. The chain links TRBV5-5 to TRBJ1-5; 9 nucleotides match TRBD1. Germline loops: CDR1 SGHKS, CDR2 YYEKEE (reference sequence). CDR3 length: 14 residues. J lost 4 bases, V lost 3 bases, and 2 bases had no gene match. CDR3 nucleotide sequence: TGTGCCAGCAGCTGGGGGACAGGGAATCAGCCCCAGCATTTT. Translation: CASSWGTGNQPQHF.